Listed below are T cell receptor beta chains from one sample, sequenced in a study of blood T cell repertoires in COVID-19. The repertoire was sequenced with immunoSEQ multiplex PCR; TCRdb's copy has only in-frame clones and lacks some. Of about 150,000 clones listed, around 81% are singletons. The sequenced sample was PBMCs or T cells enriched from blood (not recorded which). The receptor set was obtained from a woman aged 40 to 49 who had recovered from COVID-19. CDR3s include the opening cysteine and the closing phenylalanine or tryptophan. The D gene is left open where the match is weak. Clone sizes are given selectively: once, few, many, or a class where the clone is expanded.

clone_size	v_call	j_call	d_call	cdr3_aa	cdr3_nt
few	TRBV6-5	TRBJ1-2	.	CASSQNGLYGYTF	TGTGCCAGCAGTCAAAACGGACTCTATGGCTACACCTTC
once	TRBV13	TRBJ2-2	TRBD2	CASSPTGLAGNTGELFF	TGTGCCAGCAGCCCCACGGGACTAGCGGGGAACACCGGGGAGCTGTTTTTT
.	TRBV5-4	TRBJ1-1	TRBD1	CASSIGQGDTEAFF	TGTGCCAGCAGCATAGGACAGGGGGACACTGAAGCTTTCTTT
.	TRBV30	TRBJ2-1	TRBD2	CAFYSPGLGNEQFF	TGTGCCTTCTATTCTCCGGGACTAGGAAATGAGCAGTTCTTC
.	TRBV2	TRBJ1-1	TRBD1	CASHGQEYTEAFF	TGTGCCAGCCACGGACAGGAGTACACTGAAGCTTTCTTT
.	TRBV7-8	TRBJ2-5	.	CASSFEQGWKETQYF	TGTGCCAGCAGCTTCGAACAGGGTTGGAAAGAGACCCAGTACTTC
.	TRBV12-5	TRBJ2-2	.	CASGVFFLRRRGQDTGELFF	TGTGCTAGTGGGGTTTTCTTCTTAAGGAGGCGGGGGCAAGACACCGGGGAGCTGTTTTTT
once	TRBV7-6	TRBJ2-7	TRBD2	CASSSRYRLAGHYEQYF	TGTGCCAGCAGCTCCCGATATAGACTAGCGGGGCACTACGAGCAGTACTTC
.	TRBV5-4	TRBJ2-3	.	CASSQGRSTDTQYF	TGTGCCAGCAGCCAGGGGCGTAGCACAGATACGCAGTATTTT
once	TRBV4-2	TRBJ1-2	TRBD1	CASSQDLRTGGADYGYTF	TGTGCCAGCAGCCAAGATCTTAGGACAGGGGGCGCGGACTATGGCTACACCTTC
once	TRBV9	TRBJ2-1	.	CASSVGGRSNEQFF	TGTGCCAGCAGCGTAGGTGGTAGGAGCAATGAGCAGTTCTTC
.	TRBV7-9	TRBJ2-7	.	CASSGNRDGYEQYF	TGTGCCAGCAGCGGTAACAGGGACGGCTACGAGCAGTACTTC
.	TRBV5-1	TRBJ2-7	.	CASRTPMGGAAEGQYF	TGCGCCAGCAGAACCCCGATGGGGGGGGCGGCGGAGGGGCAGTACTTC
.	TRBV27	TRBJ1-1	.	CASSLRQAGTEAFF	TGTGCCAGCAGTCTCCGACAGGCCGGCACTGAAGCTTTCTTT
.	TRBV19	TRBJ1-6	.	CASTPMSSYNSPLHF	TGTGCCAGTACTCCAATGAGCTCCTATAATTCACCCCTCCACTTT
.	TRBV5-1	TRBJ2-3	TRBD1	CASSPEDRGRIDTQYF	TGCGCCAGCAGCCCAGAGGACAGGGGGCGCATAGATACGCAGTATTTT
.	TRBV5-1	TRBJ2-7	.	CASSLGDTVGSYEQYF	TGCGCCAGCAGCTTGGGGGACACCGTAGGCTCCTACGAGCAGTACTTC
.	TRBV9	TRBJ2-2	.	CASSGRADTGELFF	TGTGCCAGCAGCGGGAGGGCCGACACCGGGGAGCTGTTTTTT
.	TRBV5-4	TRBJ2-1	TRBD1	CASSRPGTGGNEQFF	TGTGCCAGCAGCCGTCCCGGGACAGGGGGCAATGAGCAGTTCTTC
.	TRBV2	TRBJ1-6	TRBD1	CASSEEIAWRGLPLHF	TGTGCCAGCAGTGAAGAAATAGCGTGGAGGGGGCTACCCCTCCACTTT
.	TRBV12-3/TRBV12-4	TRBJ2-1	.	CASSYLYEQFF	TGTGCCAGCAGTTATCTCTATGAGCAGTTCTTC
.	TRBV6-5	TRBJ1-2	TRBD1	CASTPTGHYGYTF	TGTGCCAGCACCCCGACAGGGCACTATGGCTACACCTTC
few	TRBV5-1	TRBJ1-5	TRBD1	CASSLAGTDNQPQHF	TGCGCCAGCAGCTTGGCAGGGACAGATAATCAGCCCCAGCATTTT
.	TRBV18	TRBJ2-5	.	CASSPPQASQETQYF	TGTGCCAGCTCACCACCACAGGCGTCCCAAGAGACCCAGTACTTC
.	TRBV18	TRBJ2-3	.	CASSGGAGTDTQYF	TGTGCCAGCTCTGGCGGGGCTGGCACAGATACGCAGTATTTT
.	TRBV14	TRBJ1-1	.	CASSQRAPSGGTEAFF	TGTGCCAGCAGCCAAAGGGCCCCTTCGGGGGGCACTGAAGCTTTCTTT
.	TRBV19	TRBJ1-1	.	CASSLNTGFDGEAFF	TGTGCCAGTAGTCTTAATACAGGGTTTGATGGTGAAGCTTTCTTT
.	TRBV29-1	TRBJ1-2	.	CSVDRDSNYGYTF	TGCAGCGTTGACAGAGACAGTAACTATGGCTACACCTTC
.	TRBV11-2	TRBJ2-3	TRBD2	CASSHSPLAGEQYF	TGTGCCAGCAGCCACAGCCCCCTAGCGGGAGAGCAGTATTTT
.	TRBV6-5	TRBJ1-3	TRBD1	CASSPPTGSGNTIYF	TGTGCCAGCAGTCCCCCGACAGGGTCTGGAAACACCATATATTTT
once	TRBV29-1	TRBJ2-3	.	CSVDRLGSLDTQYF	TGCAGCGTAGACCGGTTGGGGAGTTTAGATACGCAGTATTTT
once	TRBV7-8	TRBJ1-1	.	CASSSQGRATEAFF	TGTGCCAGCAGCTCCCAAGGGCGGGCTACTGAAGCTTTCTTT
few	TRBV12-3/TRBV12-4	TRBJ2-1	TRBD2	CASSFTSGAGQFF	TGTGCCAGCAGTTTCACTAGCGGGGCAGGGCAGTTCTTC
.	TRBV5-4	TRBJ2-1	TRBD2	CASSLSSGGAYNEQFF	TGTGCCAGCAGCTTATCTAGCGGGGGGGCCTACAATGAGCAGTTCTTC
.	TRBV7-9	TRBJ2-1	.	CASSFVSNNEQFF	TGTGCCAGCAGCTTCGTCAGTAACAATGAGCAGTTCTTC
.	TRBV9	TRBJ2-1	TRBD2	CASNLKREGPYNEQFF	TGTGCCAGCAACTTGAAGCGGGAGGGCCCCTACAATGAGCAGTTCTTC
.	TRBV6-1	TRBJ1-6	.	CASSDRGVRSPLHF	TGTGCCAGCAGTGACAGGGGAGTGAGGTCACCCCTCCACTTT
.	TRBV2	TRBJ2-1	.	CASTRAVSYNEQFF	TGTGCCAGCACGAGAGCGGTCTCCTACAATGAGCAGTTCTTC
once	TRBV4-1	TRBJ2-5	TRBD2	CASSQVTSGLETQYF	TGCGCCAGCAGCCAAGTGACTAGCGGGTTAGAGACCCAGTACTTC
.	TRBV27	TRBJ2-1	.	CASSPGGPYNEQFF	TGTGCCAGCAGCCCCGGGGGGCCTTACAATGAGCAGTTCTTC
.	TRBV20-1	TRBJ2-1	TRBD2	CSASPAGGSSYNEQFF	TGCAGTGCTAGTCCAGCGGGGGGGAGCTCCTACAATGAGCAGTTCTTC